A selection of T cell receptor beta chains follows, all from one sample in a study of blood T cell repertoires in COVID-19. Clones were sequenced by immunoSEQ multiplex PCR, and TCRdb holds only the in-frame ones, with some missing. The sample shows tens of thousands of clones, approximately 90% of them seen only once. The specimen sequenced was peripheral blood. Receptors were obtained from a woman older than 75 with active COVID-19. CDR3s include the opening cysteine and the closing phenylalanine or tryptophan.

J gene,V gene,CDR3 protein
TRBJ2-1,TRBV3-1/TRBV3-2,CASSPSGGLATYNEQFF
TRBJ1-1,TRBV11-2,CASSAPGGYFAEAFF
TRBJ2-1,TRBV2,CASSASNYNEQFF
TRBJ1-3,TRBV12-3/TRBV12-4,CASRSPGNTIYF
TRBJ2-3,TRBV24-1,CATSDLLGQGTDTQYF
TRBJ2-1,TRBV19,CASTAYSPAGGREEQFF
TRBJ2-1,TRBV7-2,CASSIAGRSYNEQFF
TRBJ1-5,TRBV3-1/TRBV3-2,CASSPAGTKSQPQHF
TRBJ1-2,TRBV28,CASSRQGNNYGYTF
TRBJ1-1,TRBV5-6,CASSLLRRGAFF
TRBJ2-7,TRBV19,CASSSRGQISSEQYF
TRBJ2-3,TRBV29-1,CSIPSGDTQYF
TRBJ2-2,TRBV29-1,CSVETSEIGELFF
TRBJ2-1,TRBV28,CASRGTLTNEQFF
TRBJ2-1,TRBV11-1,CASSRSGRASNEQFF
TRBJ1-1,TRBV28,CASSLWTRGEAFF
TRBJ2-4,TRBV12-2,CASRLRYHVTAKNIQYF